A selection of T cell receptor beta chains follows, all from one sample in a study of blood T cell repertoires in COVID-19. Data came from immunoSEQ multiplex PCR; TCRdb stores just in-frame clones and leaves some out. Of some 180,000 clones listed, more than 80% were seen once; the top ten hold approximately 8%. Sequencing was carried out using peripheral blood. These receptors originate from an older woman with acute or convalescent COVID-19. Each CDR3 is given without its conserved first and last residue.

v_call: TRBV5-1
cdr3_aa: ASSLQGAESPLH

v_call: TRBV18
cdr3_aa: ASSPRQREQF

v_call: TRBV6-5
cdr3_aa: ASRRTRAGELF

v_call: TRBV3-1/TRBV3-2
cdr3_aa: ASSPTQRSSYNSPLH

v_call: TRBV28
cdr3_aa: ASSFRGVTTDTQY

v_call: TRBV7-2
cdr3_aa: ASSLARGQARTYGYT

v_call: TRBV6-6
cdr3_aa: ASSNPGQNSPLH

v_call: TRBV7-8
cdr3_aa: ASSLGGSPHEQF

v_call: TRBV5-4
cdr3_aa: ASSSGPASGSHETQY

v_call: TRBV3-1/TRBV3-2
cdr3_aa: AGSKRQGSNYGYT

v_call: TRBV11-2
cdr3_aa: ASSLDQGYTEAF

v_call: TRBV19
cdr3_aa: ASTPRDRGFNYGYT

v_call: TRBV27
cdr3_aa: ASSSRGWFDEQF

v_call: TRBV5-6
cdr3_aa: ASSTQNIETQY

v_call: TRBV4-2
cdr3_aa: ASSQGASGRGDNEQF

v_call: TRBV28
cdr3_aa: ASSPVPGTGNYGYT

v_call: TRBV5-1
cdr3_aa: ASSLGPGQAYNEQF

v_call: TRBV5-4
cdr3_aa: ASSPGTGRNTEAF

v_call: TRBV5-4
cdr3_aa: ASSWASGNSYEQY

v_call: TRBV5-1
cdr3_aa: ASSDQGTNYGYT

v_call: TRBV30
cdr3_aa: AWTLGARGYT

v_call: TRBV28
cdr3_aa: ASSLYRGLSYNEQF